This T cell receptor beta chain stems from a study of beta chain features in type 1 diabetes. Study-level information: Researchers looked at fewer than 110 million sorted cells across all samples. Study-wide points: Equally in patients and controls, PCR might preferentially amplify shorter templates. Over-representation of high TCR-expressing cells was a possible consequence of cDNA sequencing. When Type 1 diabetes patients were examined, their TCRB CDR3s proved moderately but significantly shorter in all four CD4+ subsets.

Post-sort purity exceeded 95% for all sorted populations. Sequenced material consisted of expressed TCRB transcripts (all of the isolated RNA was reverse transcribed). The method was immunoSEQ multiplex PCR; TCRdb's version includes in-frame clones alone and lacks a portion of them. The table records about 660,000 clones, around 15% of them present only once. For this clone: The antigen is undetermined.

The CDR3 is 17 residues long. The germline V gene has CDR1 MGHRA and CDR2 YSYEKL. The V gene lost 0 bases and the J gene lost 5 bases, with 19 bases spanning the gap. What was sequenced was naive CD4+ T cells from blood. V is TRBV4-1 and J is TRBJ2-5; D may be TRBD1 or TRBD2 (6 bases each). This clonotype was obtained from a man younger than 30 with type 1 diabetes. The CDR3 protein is CASSQDGPKGGWETQYF. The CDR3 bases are TGCGCCAGCAGCCAAGATGGCCCAAAGGGGGGCTGGGAGACCCAGTACTTC.